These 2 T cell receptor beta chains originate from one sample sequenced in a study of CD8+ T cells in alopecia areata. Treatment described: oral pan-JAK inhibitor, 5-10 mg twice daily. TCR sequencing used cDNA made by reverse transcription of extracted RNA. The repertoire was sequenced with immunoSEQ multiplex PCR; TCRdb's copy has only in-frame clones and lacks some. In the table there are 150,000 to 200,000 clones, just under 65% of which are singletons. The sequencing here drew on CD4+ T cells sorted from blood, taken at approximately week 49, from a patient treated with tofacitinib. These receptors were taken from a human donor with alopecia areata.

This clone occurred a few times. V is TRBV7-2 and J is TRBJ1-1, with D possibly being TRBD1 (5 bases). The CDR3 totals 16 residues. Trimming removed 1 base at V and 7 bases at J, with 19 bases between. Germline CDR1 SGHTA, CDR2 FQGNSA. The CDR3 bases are TGTGCCAGCAGCTTAGACGGTAGGGGAGGACGTGATGAAGCTTTCTTT. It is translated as CASSLDGRGGRDEAFF.

The DNA of the CDR3 is TGTGCCAGCAGCCAAGGTTGGGGTGGACTGTTTTTT. Amino acid sequence: CASSQGWGGLFF. This chain connects TRBV14 to TRBJ1-4; D is undetermined. Germline V CDR1 and CDR2: SGHDN, FVKESK. The CDR3 is made up of 12 amino acids. V was shortened by 1 base and J by 13 bases, with 10 bases between the two germline ends.